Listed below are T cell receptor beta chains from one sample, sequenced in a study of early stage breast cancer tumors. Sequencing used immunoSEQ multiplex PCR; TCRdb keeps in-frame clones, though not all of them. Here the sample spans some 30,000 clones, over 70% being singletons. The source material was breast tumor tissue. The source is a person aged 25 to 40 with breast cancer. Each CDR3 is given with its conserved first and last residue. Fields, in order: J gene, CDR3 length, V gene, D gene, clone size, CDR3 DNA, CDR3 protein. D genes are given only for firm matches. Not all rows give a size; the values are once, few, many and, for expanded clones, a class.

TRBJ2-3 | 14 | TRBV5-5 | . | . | TGTGCCAGCAGCTTTAACGTAGAGGATGATACGCAGTATTTT | CASSFNVEDDTQYF
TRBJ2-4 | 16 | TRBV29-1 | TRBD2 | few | TGCAGCGTTGAAGGTGGGCTAGCGGGAGGGCTGGACATTCAGTACTTC | CSVEGGLAGGLDIQYF
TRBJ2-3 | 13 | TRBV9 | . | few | TGTGCCAGCAGCGGGGGGTACACAGATACGCAGTATTTT | CASSGGYTDTQYF
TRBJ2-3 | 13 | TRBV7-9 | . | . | TGTGCCAGCAAGTGGCTCTTCACAGATACGCAGTATTTT | CASKWLFTDTQYF
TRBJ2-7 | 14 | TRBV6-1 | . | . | TGTGCCAGCAGTCCCGTTCGGGGGATCCACGAGCAGTACTTC | CASSPVRGIHEQYF
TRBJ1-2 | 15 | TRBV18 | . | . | TGTGCCAGCTCCGTTTTGATAGGGGATTTTGGTGGCTACACCTTC | CASSVLIGDFGGYTF
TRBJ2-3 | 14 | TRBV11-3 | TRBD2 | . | TGTGCCAGCAGCTTGGCGGGGGGCGGGGATACGCAGTATTTT | CASSLAGGGDTQYF
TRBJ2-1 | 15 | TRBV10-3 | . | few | TGTGCCACCGAGGGTGGGCGAAAGGAGTACAATGAGCAGTTCTTC | CATEGGRKEYNEQFF
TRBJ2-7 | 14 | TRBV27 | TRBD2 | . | TGTGCCAGCAGTTTAGGCGGGAGGGCCGGAGAGCAGTACTTC | CASSLGGRAGEQYF
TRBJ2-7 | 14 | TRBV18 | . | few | TGTGCCAGCTCACCACAGGCGGACTCCTACGAGCAGTACTTC | CASSPQADSYEQYF
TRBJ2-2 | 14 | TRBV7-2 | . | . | TGTGCCAGCAAAGGGGGATCGAACACCGGGGAGCTGTTTTTT | CASKGGSNTGELFF
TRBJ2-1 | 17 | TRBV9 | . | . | TGTGCCAGCAGCGTAGGCCAGACCGCCGCTACTCACAATGAGCAGTTCTTC | CASSVGQTAATHNEQFF
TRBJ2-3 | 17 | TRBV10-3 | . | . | TGTGCCATCAGTTCCCGTCGAGGTCCGGGCCAACCAGATACGCAGTATTTT | CAISSRRGPGQPDTQYF
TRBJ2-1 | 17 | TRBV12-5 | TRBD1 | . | TGTGCTAGTGGGACTGGGACAGGGGAAAAAACCTACAATGAGCAGTTCTTC | CASGTGTGEKTYNEQFF
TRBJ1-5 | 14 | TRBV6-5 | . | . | TGTGCCGCCGGGGGGCTTTATAGCAATCAGCCCCAGCATTTT | CAAGGLYSNQPQHF
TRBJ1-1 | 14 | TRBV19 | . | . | TGTGCCAGTAGTCTAGGAGAGATGAACACTGAAGCTTTCTTT | CASSLGEMNTEAFF
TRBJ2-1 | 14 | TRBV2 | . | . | TGTGCCAGCAGGCGGGACAGACTATACAATGAGCAGTTCTTC | CASRRDRLYNEQFF
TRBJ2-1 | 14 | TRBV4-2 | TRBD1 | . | TGTGCCAGCAGCCAGGAGACAGGGAACGGTGAGCAGTTCTTC | CASSQETGNGEQFF
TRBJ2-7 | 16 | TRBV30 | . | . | TGTGCCTGGAGTGCCCTGGGTCCGACAGGCTTCTACGAGCAGTACTTC | CAWSALGPTGFYEQYF
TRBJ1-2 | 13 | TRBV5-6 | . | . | TGTGCCAGCAGCGCTCTGGGGTACTATGGCTACACCTTC | CASSALGYYGYTF
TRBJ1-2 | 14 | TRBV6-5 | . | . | TGTGCCAGCACCACGATGGGGGGTAAGGATGGCTACACCTTC | CASTTMGGKDGYTF
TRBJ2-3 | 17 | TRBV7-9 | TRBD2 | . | TGTGCCAGCAGCCCGGACAATCCGGGACTAGTCACCGATACGCAGTATTTT | CASSPDNPGLVTDTQYF
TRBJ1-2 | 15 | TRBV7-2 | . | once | TGTGCCAGCAGCTACCGGGAACGGCGGTATGGTGGCTACACCTTC | CASSYRERRYGGYTF
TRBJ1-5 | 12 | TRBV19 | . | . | TGTGCCAGTAGTATTCGGAATCAGCCCCAGCATTTT | CASSIRNQPQHF
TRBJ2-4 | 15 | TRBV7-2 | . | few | TGTGCCAGCAGCCCCGGCGGCCATAGGGGAAACATTCAGTACTTC | CASSPGGHRGNIQYF
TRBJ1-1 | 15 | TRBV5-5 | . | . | TGTGCCAGCAGCTTGGTTACAGGTGGGAACACTGAAGCTTTCTTT | CASSLVTGGNTEAFF
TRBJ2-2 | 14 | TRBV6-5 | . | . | TGTGCCGTTACGGAGGGAGGGAACACCGGGGAGCTGTTTTTT | CAVTEGGNTGELFF
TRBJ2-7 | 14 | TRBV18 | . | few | TGTGCCAGCTCACTCGACAGAAGCTCCTACGAGCAGTACTTC | CASSLDRSSYEQYF
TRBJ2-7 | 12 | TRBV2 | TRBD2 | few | TGTGCCAGCAGTGATTACGGGGGGGAGCAGTACTTC | CASSDYGGEQYF
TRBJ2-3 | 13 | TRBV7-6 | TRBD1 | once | TGTGCCAGCAGCTTACAGGGGGTAGATACGCAGTATTTT | CASSLQGVDTQYF
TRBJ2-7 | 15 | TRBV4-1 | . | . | TGCGCCAGCAGCCAAGAATCGCGGATCTACGATGGGCAGTACTTC | CASSQESRIYDGQYF
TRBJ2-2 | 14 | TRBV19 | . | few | TGTGCCAGTAGTAGGGACACCCACACCGGGGAGCTGTTTTTT | CASSRDTHTGELFF
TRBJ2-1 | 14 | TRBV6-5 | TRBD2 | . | TGTGCCAGCAGAGGGCTAGCGGATCACAATGAGCAGTTCTTC | CASRGLADHNEQFF
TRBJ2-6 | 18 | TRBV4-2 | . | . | TGTGCCAGCAGCATCGTAATCAAATTACAAAGTCGGGCCAACGTCCTGACTTTC | CASSIVIKLQSRANVLTF
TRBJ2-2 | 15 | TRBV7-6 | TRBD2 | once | TGTGCCAGCAGTCCCGGGACTACCAAAACCGGGGAGCTGTTTTTT | CASSPGTTKTGELFF
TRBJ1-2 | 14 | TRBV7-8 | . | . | TGTGCCAGCAGCTTAGTGGCGGGCGGGGCTGGCTACACCTTC | CASSLVAGGAGYTF
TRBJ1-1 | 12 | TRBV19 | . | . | TGTGCCAGTAGTATGGGACCGAGTGAAGCTTTCTTT | CASSMGPSEAFF
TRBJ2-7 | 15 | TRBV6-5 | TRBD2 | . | TGTGCCAGCAGTACTCGGGGAGCGGGATTTTACGAGCAGTACTTC | CASSTRGAGFYEQYF
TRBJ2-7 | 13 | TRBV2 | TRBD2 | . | TGTGCCAGGAGACTAGCGGGCCCCTACGAGCAGTACTTC | CARRLAGPYEQYF
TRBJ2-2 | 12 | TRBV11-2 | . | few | TGTGCCAGCAGCCGGGGGACCGGGGAGCTGTTTTTT | CASSRGTGELFF
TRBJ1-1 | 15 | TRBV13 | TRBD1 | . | TGTGCCAGCAGCTTAATCCAGGGGGATTACACTGAAGCTTTCTTT | CASSLIQGDYTEAFF
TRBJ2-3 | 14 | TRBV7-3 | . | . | TGTGCCAGCAGCTTCGGGGGGCCCGGAGATACGCAGTATTTT | CASSFGGPGDTQYF
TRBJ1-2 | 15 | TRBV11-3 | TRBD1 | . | TGTGCCAGCAGCCTTCGGACAGGGGATAACTATGGCTACACCTTC | CASSLRTGDNYGYTF
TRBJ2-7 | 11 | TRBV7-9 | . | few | TGTGCCAGCAGGTCAAACTACGAGCAGTACTTC | CASRSNYEQYF
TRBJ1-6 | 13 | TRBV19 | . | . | TGTGCCAGGCCGGGGGGAATTAATTCACCCCTCCACTTT | CARPGGINSPLHF
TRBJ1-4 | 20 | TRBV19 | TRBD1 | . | TGTGCCAGTAGTTATCTCCCCTGGAATGTCCGACAGGGTGATTATGAAAAACTGTTTTTT | CASSYLPWNVRQGDYEKLFF
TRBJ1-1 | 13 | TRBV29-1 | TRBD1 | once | TGCAGCGCCTTCGTTCAGGGACAGGCGGAAGCTTTCTTT | CSAFVQGQAEAFF
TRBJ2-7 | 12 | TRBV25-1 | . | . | TGTGCCAGCAGTGATGCCTTAAGGGAGCAGTACTTC | CASSDALREQYF
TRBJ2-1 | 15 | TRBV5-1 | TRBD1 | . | TGCGCCAGCAGCTTCGGACAGGTCCCCCCCAATGAGCAGTTCTTC | CASSFGQVPPNEQFF
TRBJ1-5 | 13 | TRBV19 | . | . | TGTGCCAGTTCCGGGGGAGCTAATCAGCCCCAGCATTTT | CASSGGANQPQHF
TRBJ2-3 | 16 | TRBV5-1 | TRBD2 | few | TGCGCCAGCAGCCCCCCCCTAGCGGGGGGCACAGATACGCAGTATTTT | CASSPPLAGGTDTQYF
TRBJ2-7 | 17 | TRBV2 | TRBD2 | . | TGTGCCAGCAGTGAAGAAGTAGGACTAGCGGATTTATACGAGCAGTACTTC | CASSEEVGLADLYEQYF